One T cell receptor beta chain is described in this entry. As yet, its antigen is unknown. One end of the junction varies from germline; a read error may be responsible. These data come from a study of identical twins. Study results and caveats: Insertions ran lower in abundant cord blood beta clonotypes, though not in memory repertoires. Twin pairs' shared out-of-frame alpha sequences were enriched in low generation probability.

MiXCR was run by TCRdb on the 5' RACE reads, yielding one entry per CDR3 protein. The table lists 420,000 or so distinct CDR3 sequences, roughly 20% of them singletons. The germline CDR1 and CDR2 sequences are SGHRS and YFSETQ. The CDR3 totals 12 residues. Sequencing was performed on naive T cells sorted from blood. This sequence joins TRBV5-1 and TRBJ2-7; D not certain. This clonotype was obtained from a man in his fifties in good health. The CDR3 sequence is CASRGDSCEQYF. CDR3 nucleotide sequence: TGCGCCAGCAGAGGTGATTCCTGCGAGCAGTACTTC.